This T cell receptor beta chain was retrieved from a study of vaccination and CD4 T cells after COVID-19. Treatment: roughly 11-day PBMC culture with coronavirus spike peptide pools or control peptides (ViraFEST assay). Cell culture was performed with around 2 million PBMCs per well in the presence of approximately 10 IU/ml IL-2 and about 9.4 ug/ml peptide pools. Losses at the gene ends were 0 bases for V and 3 bases for J; bases not matched to a gene: 4. The CDR3 runs to 15 residues. CDR1 and CDR2 from the germline V gene are MNHEY and SVGAGI. For this clonotype: Antigen unknown.

With the Oncomine TCR Beta short-read assay, DNA from cultured CD4+ T cells was sequenced. TCRdb re-called the PCR reads through MiXCR, storing one row per CDR3 protein. The sample consists of more than 3,000 distinct CDR3 sequences, 40% to 45% of them appearing once. The specimen sequenced was CD4+ T cells from blood, cultured in vitro. The TCR was taken from a human donor who had recovered from COVID-19. The chain is built from TRBV6-5 and TRBJ1-1, with TRBD1 identical over 7 bases. CDR3 bases: TGTGCCAGCAGTTACTCGAACAGGGGAGACACTGAAGCTTTCTTT. This codes for CASSYSNRGDTEAFF.